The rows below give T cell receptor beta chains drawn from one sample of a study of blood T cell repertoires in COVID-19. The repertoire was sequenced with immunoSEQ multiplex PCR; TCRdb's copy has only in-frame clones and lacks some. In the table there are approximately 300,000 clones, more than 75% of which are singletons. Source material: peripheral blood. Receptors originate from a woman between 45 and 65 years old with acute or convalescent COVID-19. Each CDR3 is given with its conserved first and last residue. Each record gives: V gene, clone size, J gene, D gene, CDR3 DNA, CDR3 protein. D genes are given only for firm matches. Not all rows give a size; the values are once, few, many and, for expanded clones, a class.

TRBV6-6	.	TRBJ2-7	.	TGTGCCAGCAGTCCGACACCTTACGAGCAGTACTTC	CASSPTPYEQYF
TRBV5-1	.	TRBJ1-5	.	TGCGCCAGCAGCTTTGCAGGGAATCAGCCCCAGCATTTT	CASSFAGNQPQHF
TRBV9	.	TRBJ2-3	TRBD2	TGTGCCAGCAGCGTCGGGACTAGCAGGGATACGCAGTATTTT	CASSVGTSRDTQYF
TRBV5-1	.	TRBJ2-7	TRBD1	TGCGCCAGCAGCTTACGGGACAGGGGGCCCTTGGGCGAGCAGTACTTC	CASSLRDRGPLGEQYF
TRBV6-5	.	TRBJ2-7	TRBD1	TGTGCCAGCGACCGGGACAGCTCCTACGAGCAGTACTTC	CASDRDSSYEQYF
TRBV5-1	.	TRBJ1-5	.	TGCGCCAGCAGGGAGGGACCACAGAATCAGCCCCAGCATTTT	CASREGPQNQPQHF
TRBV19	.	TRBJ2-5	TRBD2	TGTGCCAGTAGTATAAACGGGGGGAACCCAGAGACCCAGTACTTC	CASSINGGNPETQYF
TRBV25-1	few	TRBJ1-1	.	TGTGCCAGCAGTGAATATTATCTGGGGGCCCCTGAAGCTTTCTTT	CASSEYYLGAPEAFF
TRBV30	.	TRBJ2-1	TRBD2	TGTGCCTGGAGTGCTTGGCGGGGGGGCTCCTACAATGAGCAGTTCTTC	CAWSAWRGGSYNEQFF
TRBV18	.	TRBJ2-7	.	TGTGCCAGCTCACCGGGAGCCCCCTCCTACGAGCAGTACTTC	CASSPGAPSYEQYF
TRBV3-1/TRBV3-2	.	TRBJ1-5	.	TGTGCCAGGCCGAACTGGCAGGTTATTAATCAGCCCCAGCATTTT	CARPNWQVINQPQHF
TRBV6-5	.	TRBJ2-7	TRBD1	TGTGCCAGCAGCCAGGGACAGGCCTACGAGCAGTACTTC	CASSQGQAYEQYF
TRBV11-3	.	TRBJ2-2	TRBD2	TGTGCCAGCAGTTCTCTAGCGGGAGACGGCACCGGGGAGCTGTTTTTT	CASSSLAGDGTGELFF
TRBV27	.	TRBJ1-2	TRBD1	TGTGCCAGCAGTCCGACAGGGGGCGGCTATGGCTACACCTTC	CASSPTGGGYGYTF
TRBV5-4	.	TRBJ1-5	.	TGTGCCAGCAAACAATGGGGGGGTAATCAGCCCCAGCATTTT	CASKQWGGNQPQHF
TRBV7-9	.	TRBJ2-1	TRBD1	TGTGCCAGCAGCTTAGAGGACAGGCCAAATGAGCAGTTCTTC	CASSLEDRPNEQFF
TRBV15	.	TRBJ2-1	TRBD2	TGTGCCACCAGCAGAGATCTTGGGGGGGGAAATGAGCAGTTCTTC	CATSRDLGGGNEQFF
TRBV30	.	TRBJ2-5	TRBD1	TGTGCCTGGAGTGTACAACGGACAGGGGGAGAGACCCAGTACTTC	CAWSVQRTGGETQYF
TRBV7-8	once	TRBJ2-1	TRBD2	TGTGCCAGCAGCTTAGCGAGGATAGTAGCGGGAGGCGAGCAGTTCTTC	CASSLARIVAGGEQFF
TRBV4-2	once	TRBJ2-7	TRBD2	TGTGCCAGCAGCCAAGATTATGCTAGCGGAGGACGGTACGAGCAGTACTTC	CASSQDYASGGRYEQYF
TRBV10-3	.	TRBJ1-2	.	TGTGCCATCAGTGAGTCGCTAGGCTCTGGCTACACCTTC	CAISESLGSGYTF
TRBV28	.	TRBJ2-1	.	TGTGCCAGCAGTTTGACGGAGGACAATGAGCAGTTCTTC	CASSLTEDNEQFF
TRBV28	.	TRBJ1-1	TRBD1	TGTGCCAGCAGTCGGACAGGGGGAATGAACACTGAAGCTTTCTTT	CASSRTGGMNTEAFF
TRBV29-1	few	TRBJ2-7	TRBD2	TGCAGCGTTGAAGTATTGGGGGCTCGGGGACTAGCGGGAGTCTACGAGCAGTACTTC	CSVEVLGARGLAGVYEQYF
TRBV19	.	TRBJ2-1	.	TGTGCCAGTAGTATAGCGGGGGGCGGCTACAATGAGCAGTTCTTC	CASSIAGGGYNEQFF
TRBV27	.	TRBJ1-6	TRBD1	TGTGCCAGCAGTTTCTGGCCGGACAGGGCTCGTTCACCCCTCCACTTT	CASSFWPDRARSPLHF
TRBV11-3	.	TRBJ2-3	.	TGTGCCAGCAGCTTAATGGAGGATACGCAGTATTTT	CASSLMEDTQYF
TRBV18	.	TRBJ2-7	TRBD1	TGTGCCAGCTCACCATCGACAGGGGATGCCGAGCAGTACTTC	CASSPSTGDAEQYF
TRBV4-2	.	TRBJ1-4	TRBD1	TGTGCCAGCAGCCATGCAGGGGGCAACGATGAAAAACTGTTTTTT	CASSHAGGNDEKLFF
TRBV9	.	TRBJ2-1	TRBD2	TGTGCCAGCAACGGCGGGAGCCACTCCTACAATGAGCAGTTCTTC	CASNGGSHSYNEQFF
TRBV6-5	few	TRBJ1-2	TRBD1	TGTGCCAGCATCAAGGGACAGGGGGCCGGTGGCTACACCTTC	CASIKGQGAGGYTF
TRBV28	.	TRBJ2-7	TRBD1	TGTGCCAGCAGTTTGGGACAGGGCTACGAGCAGTACTTC	CASSLGQGYEQYF
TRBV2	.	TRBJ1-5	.	TGTGCCAGCATGCGAGACACCAATCAGCCCCAGCATTTT	CASMRDTNQPQHF
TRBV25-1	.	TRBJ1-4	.	TGTGCCAGCAGTGCCCACGGAGGTCCCCCGCTCCGAATGGAAAAACTGTTTTTT	CASSAHGGPPLRMEKLFF
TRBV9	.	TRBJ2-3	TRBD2	TGTGCCAGCAGCGTAGGGACTAGCAGAGATACGCAGTATTTT	CASSVGTSRDTQYF
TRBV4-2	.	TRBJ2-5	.	TGTGCCAGCAGCCAACAGGGGGGAGAGACCCAGTACTTC	CASSQQGGETQYF